This T cell receptor beta chain was recovered during a study of shared clonotypes between healthy human individuals. In the study overall: The composition of the donors was two women and a few men aged 18 to 49.

V lost 1 base and J lost 7; bases outside the gene matches: 10. The CDR3 is 15 amino acids. Germline CDR1 and CDR2: SGHTA and FQGNSA. Generated by immunoSEQ multiplex PCR, the TCRdb table keeps only in-frame clones and is missing some. The sample yields approximately 2,200,000 clones, about 93% seen once. The naive CD8 subset, CD45RO-negative cells positively selected for CCR7, excluded terminally differentiated effector memory CD45RA+ cells. This chain joins TRBV7-2 and TRBJ2-7; 7 bases align to TRBD2. The sequence was collected from a man aged 18 to 29 in good health. Some clones in this sample may be carry-over from other donors' samples. The sample was naive CD8+ T cells from PBMCs. The DNA for the CDR3 is TGTGCCAGCAGCTTAGAGCGGGGTGCGGCGTGGGAGCAGTACTTC. As protein: CASSLERGAAWEQYF.